Listed below are T cell receptor beta chains from one sample, sequenced in a study of T cell changes during pregnancy in multiple sclerosis. Data came from immunoSEQ multiplex PCR; TCRdb stores just in-frame clones and leaves some out. The table records tens of thousands of clones, 85% to 90% of them present only once. The sequenced sample was peripheral blood, obtained after pregnancy. Receptor source: a female donor in good health, enrolled as a control in a pregnancy study. CDR3s include the opening cysteine and the closing phenylalanine or tryptophan. A D gene is named only where the DNA matches it firmly. For some rows the clone size is stated as once, few or many, or as a class when expanded; others skip it.

J gene: TRBJ1-5
V gene: TRBV27
D gene: .
clone size: .
CDR3 length: 15
CDR3 DNA: TGTGCCAGCAGTCTGCGGGGGGATAGCAATCAGCCCCAGCATTTT
CDR3 protein: CASSLRGDSNQPQHF

J gene: TRBJ1-1
V gene: TRBV10-1
D gene: .
clone size: few
CDR3 length: 13
CDR3 DNA: TGCGCCAGCAGTCCGGGGGGGAACACTGAAGCTTTCTTT
CDR3 protein: CASSPGGNTEAFF

J gene: TRBJ2-1
V gene: TRBV11-2
D gene: TRBD2
clone size: .
CDR3 length: 19
CDR3 DNA: TGTGCCAGCAGCTTAGACCCCTTGATGCTAGCGGGACTTTACAATGAGCAGTTCTTC
CDR3 protein: CASSLDPLMLAGLYNEQFF

J gene: TRBJ1-2
V gene: TRBV9
D gene: .
clone size: .
CDR3 length: 12
CDR3 DNA: TGTGCCAGCAGCGCAATCGGAGGGAGCTACACCTTC
CDR3 protein: CASSAIGGSYTF

J gene: TRBJ2-1
V gene: TRBV5-1
D gene: TRBD1
clone size: .
CDR3 length: 13
CDR3 DNA: TGCGCCAGCAGCGGCAGGGGGTTGGATGAGCAGTTCTTC
CDR3 protein: CASSGRGLDEQFF

J gene: TRBJ2-5
V gene: TRBV5-1
D gene: TRBD2
clone size: .
CDR3 length: 16
CDR3 DNA: TGCGCCAGCAGCGTGACGGCTACTAGCGGGCAAGAGACCCAGTACTTC
CDR3 protein: CASSVTATSGQETQYF

J gene: TRBJ2-1
V gene: TRBV7-2
D gene: .
clone size: .
CDR3 length: 14
CDR3 DNA: TGTGCCAGCAGCTTTTCGAACACCTACAATGAGCAGTTCTTC
CDR3 protein: CASSFSNTYNEQFF

J gene: TRBJ2-5
V gene: TRBV4-2
D gene: TRBD2
clone size: .
CDR3 length: 16
CDR3 DNA: TGTGCCAGCAGCCCCGGGACTAGCGGGAGTGGAGAGACCCAGTACTTC
CDR3 protein: CASSPGTSGSGETQYF

J gene: TRBJ2-7
V gene: TRBV7-2
D gene: .
clone size: .
CDR3 length: 14
CDR3 DNA: TGTGCCAGCAGCTTCAGGGGAAGCTCCTACGAGCAGTACTTC
CDR3 protein: CASSFRGSSYEQYF

J gene: TRBJ1-2
V gene: TRBV2
D gene: .
clone size: .
CDR3 length: 16
CDR3 DNA: TGTGCCAGCAGTTTAGACTCAGGGGTGACACGCTATGGCTACACCTTC
CDR3 protein: CASSLDSGVTRYGYTF

J gene: TRBJ1-4
V gene: TRBV9
D gene: .
clone size: .
CDR3 length: 17
CDR3 DNA: TGTGCCAGCAGCGTAAATCCGGTGGGGCAGGGTCTGGAAAAACTGTTTTTT
CDR3 protein: CASSVNPVGQGLEKLFF

J gene: TRBJ2-7
V gene: TRBV7-8
D gene: .
clone size: .
CDR3 length: 11
CDR3 DNA: TGTGCCAGCAGCTCCCTATACGAGCAGTACTTC
CDR3 protein: CASSSLYEQYF

J gene: TRBJ1-2
V gene: TRBV30
D gene: .
clone size: .
CDR3 length: 19
CDR3 DNA: TGTGCCTGGAGTGACGGGCTTTCTGGCAACGACTATTTAAACTATGGCTACACCTTC
CDR3 protein: CAWSDGLSGNDYLNYGYTF

J gene: TRBJ2-2
V gene: TRBV5-6
D gene: TRBD2
clone size: .
CDR3 length: 18
CDR3 DNA: TGTGCCAGCAGCTTAATGGTAGCGGGAGGGCTGAACACCGGGGAGCTGTTTTTT
CDR3 protein: CASSLMVAGGLNTGELFF

J gene: TRBJ1-2
V gene: TRBV7-2
D gene: TRBD1
clone size: .
CDR3 length: 15
CDR3 DNA: TGTGCCAGCAGCTTAGGAAGGGACAGCAACTATGGCTACACCTTC
CDR3 protein: CASSLGRDSNYGYTF

J gene: TRBJ1-2
V gene: TRBV7-2
D gene: TRBD1
clone size: .
CDR3 length: 14
CDR3 DNA: TGTGCCAGCAGCTTAGAAGACAGGGCTTATGGCTACACCTTC
CDR3 protein: CASSLEDRAYGYTF

J gene: TRBJ2-3
V gene: TRBV9
D gene: TRBD2
clone size: once
CDR3 length: 16
CDR3 DNA: TGTGCCAGCAGCGTAGCGAGCGGGGGAAACACAGATACGCAGTATTTT
CDR3 protein: CASSVASGGNTDTQYF

J gene: TRBJ1-2
V gene: TRBV6-5
D gene: TRBD1
clone size: few
CDR3 length: 15
CDR3 DNA: TGTGCCAGCAGTTACTCGGGACAGGGCTACTATGGCTACACCTTC
CDR3 protein: CASSYSGQGYYGYTF

J gene: TRBJ1-2
V gene: TRBV30
D gene: .
clone size: .
CDR3 length: 12
CDR3 DNA: TGTGCCTGGCATTGGACCGATGGGGCTAAGACCTTC
CDR3 protein: CAWHWTDGAKTF

J gene: TRBJ2-1
V gene: TRBV2
D gene: .
clone size: .
CDR3 length: 16
CDR3 DNA: TGTGCCAGCAACAGGGACTATGCGAGCTCCTACAATGAGCAGTTCTTC
CDR3 protein: CASNRDYASSYNEQFF

J gene: TRBJ1-3
V gene: TRBV7-2
D gene: .
clone size: few
CDR3 length: 11
CDR3 DNA: TGTGCCAGCAGCTACGGTAACACCATATATTTT
CDR3 protein: CASSYGNTIYF

J gene: TRBJ2-5
V gene: TRBV23-1
D gene: TRBD2
clone size: .
CDR3 length: 17
CDR3 DNA: TGCGCCAGCAGTCAACCGGGACTAGCGGGAGTTCTAGAGACCCAGTACTTC
CDR3 protein: CASSQPGLAGVLETQYF

J gene: TRBJ2-7
V gene: TRBV7-2
D gene: TRBD2
clone size: .
CDR3 length: 16
CDR3 DNA: TGTGCCAGCAGCACCATTGGAGCGGGGGGGCATTACGAGCAGTACTTC
CDR3 protein: CASSTIGAGGHYEQYF

J gene: TRBJ2-1
V gene: TRBV29-1
D gene: TRBD1
clone size: .
CDR3 length: 13
CDR3 DNA: TGCAGCGGAGGGGACAGCCCCTACAATGAGCAGTTCTTC
CDR3 protein: CSGGDSPYNEQFF

J gene: TRBJ1-3
V gene: TRBV4-3
D gene: .
clone size: .
CDR3 length: 16
CDR3 DNA: TGCGCCAGCAGCCAAGAGTCCCGGGGGGCGGGAAACACCATATATTTT
CDR3 protein: CASSQESRGAGNTIYF

J gene: TRBJ2-7
V gene: TRBV6-1
D gene: .
clone size: .
CDR3 length: 14
CDR3 DNA: TGTGCCAGCAGTGAAGCACCAGACAGGCCCGAGCAGTACTTC
CDR3 protein: CASSEAPDRPEQYF

J gene: TRBJ2-5
V gene: TRBV9
D gene: .
clone size: once
CDR3 length: 15
CDR3 DNA: TGTGCCAGCAGCGTAGATCCCCTAGCCCAAGAGACCCAGTACTTC
CDR3 protein: CASSVDPLAQETQYF

J gene: TRBJ2-2
V gene: TRBV5-1
D gene: .
clone size: .
CDR3 length: 17
CDR3 DNA: TGCGCCAGCAGCCGGTCCCAGGGGACACCTAACACCGGGGAGCTGTTTTTT
CDR3 protein: CASSRSQGTPNTGELFF

J gene: TRBJ1-1
V gene: TRBV4-2
D gene: TRBD1
clone size: .
CDR3 length: 16
CDR3 DNA: TGTGCCAGCAGCCAAGTTACGGCAGGGGGCGGCACTGAAGCTTTCTTT
CDR3 protein: CASSQVTAGGGTEAFF

J gene: TRBJ1-1
V gene: TRBV7-2
D gene: .
clone size: .
CDR3 length: 15
CDR3 DNA: TGTGCCAGCAGACCTACAGGGTATGTCGGCACTGAAGCTTTCTTT
CDR3 protein: CASRPTGYVGTEAFF

J gene: TRBJ1-3
V gene: TRBV7-2
D gene: .
clone size: .
CDR3 length: 16
CDR3 DNA: TGTGCCAGCAGCCAACACCGACAGATCTCTGGAAACACCATATATTTT
CDR3 protein: CASSQHRQISGNTIYF

J gene: TRBJ2-1
V gene: TRBV7-9
D gene: TRBD2
clone size: .
CDR3 length: 14
CDR3 DNA: TGTGCCAGCAGCTTAGCTACTAGCGTTGGTGAGCAGTTCTTC
CDR3 protein: CASSLATSVGEQFF

J gene: TRBJ2-1
V gene: TRBV6-5
D gene: TRBD2
clone size: .
CDR3 length: 12
CDR3 DNA: TGTGCCAGCACCACTAGCGGGAGGGCCAAGTTCTTC
CDR3 protein: CASTTSGRAKFF

J gene: TRBJ2-1
V gene: TRBV4-1
D gene: .
clone size: .
CDR3 length: 16
CDR3 DNA: TGCGCCAGCAGCCAAGATCCGATAGGGGCGTACAATGAGCAGTTCTTC
CDR3 protein: CASSQDPIGAYNEQFF

J gene: TRBJ2-1
V gene: TRBV13
D gene: TRBD2
clone size: once
CDR3 length: 13
CDR3 DNA: TGTGCCAGCAGGGGGCGGGAGGGCAATGAGCAGTTCTTC
CDR3 protein: CASRGREGNEQFF

J gene: TRBJ1-4
V gene: TRBV9
D gene: .
clone size: .
CDR3 length: 16
CDR3 DNA: TGTGCCAGCAGCGCCGACCCTGGACAGCATAATGAAAAACTGTTTTTT
CDR3 protein: CASSADPGQHNEKLFF

J gene: TRBJ1-2
V gene: TRBV11-2
D gene: .
clone size: once
CDR3 length: 17
CDR3 DNA: TGTGCCAGCAGCTTAGCCTGGGCTGGAACTTCTAACTATGGCTACACCTTC
CDR3 protein: CASSLAWAGTSNYGYTF

J gene: TRBJ1-6
V gene: TRBV7-2
D gene: .
clone size: .
CDR3 length: 13
CDR3 DNA: TGTGCCAGCAGCGACTACGGGGGGTCACCCCTCCACTTT
CDR3 protein: CASSDYGGSPLHF

J gene: TRBJ1-1
V gene: TRBV6-5
D gene: .
clone size: .
CDR3 length: 13
CDR3 DNA: TGTGCCAGCAGGGAGAGTCTTGCGCCTGAAGCTTTCTTT
CDR3 protein: CASRESLAPEAFF